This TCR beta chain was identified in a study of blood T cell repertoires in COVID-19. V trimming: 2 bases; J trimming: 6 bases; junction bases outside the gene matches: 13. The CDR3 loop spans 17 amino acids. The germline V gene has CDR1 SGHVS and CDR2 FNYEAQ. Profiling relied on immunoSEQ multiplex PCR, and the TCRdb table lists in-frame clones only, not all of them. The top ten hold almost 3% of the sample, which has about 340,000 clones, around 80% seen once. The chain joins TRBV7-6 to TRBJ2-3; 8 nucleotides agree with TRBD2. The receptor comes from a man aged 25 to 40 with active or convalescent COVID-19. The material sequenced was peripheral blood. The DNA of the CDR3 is TGTGCCAGCAGCTTATGGAGTCTCAGCGGGAGTTCGGATACGCAGTATTTT. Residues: CASSLWSLSGSSDTQYF.